The 28 T cell receptor beta chains below were found in one sample sequenced in a study of blood T cells in healthy people across ages. With a J-beta primer mix and a sample-barcoded 5' primer, a second PCR ran about 7 to 11 cycles. TCRdb independently ran MiXCR on the 5' RACE reads; one entry per CDR3 protein. The table lists roughly 1.4 million distinct CDR3 sequences, 55% to 75% of them singletons, with roughly 6.3% in the top ten. Specimen: blood. All receptors derive from a young man in good health.

On this clonotype: The junction and the germline gene differ at one end; a read error may be behind it. This chain uses TRBV6-5 with TRBJ2-7; no clear D. The tail of the sequence fits TRBJ2-5 better, so the J call may be wrong. Germline values: CDR1 MNHEY, CDR2 SVGAGI. The CDR3 is 14 residues long. The CDR3 DNA reads TGTGCCAGCAACGAGCCCGGGCTCCAAGGGACCCAGTACTTC. It yields the protein CASNEPGLQGTQYF.

In this sample, this clonotype turned up once. This chain links TRBV29-1 with TRBJ2-1; D is possibly TRBD2 (6 bases). This CDR3 region has 12 residues. V lost 4 bases and J lost 4, with 8 bases in between. Germline CDR1 reads SQVTM; CDR2 reads ANQGSEA. DNA of the CDR3: TGCAGCGTTGGGGGGGATTACAATGAGCAGTTCTTC. It codes for CSVGGDYNEQFF.

This CDR3 reads CASSESVAKNIQYF. The CDR3 DNA reads as TGTGCCAGCAGTGAATCCGTAGCCAAAAACATTCAGTACTTC. V usage is TRBV6-1 and J usage is TRBJ2-4, with D unclear. Trimming removed 2 bases at V and 0 bases at J, with 5 bases between. The CDR3 spans 14 residues. CDR1 is MNHNS and CDR2 is SASEGT in the germline V gene.

Here the CDR3 reads CSASLAGGGGNQPQHF. The CDR3 DNA reads as TGCAGTGCTAGTTTGGCGGGGGGCGGTGGAAATCAGCCCCAGCATTTT. The chain combines TRBV20-1 with TRBJ1-5; D perhaps matches TRBD1 (6 bases). Trimming removed 3 bases at V and 4 bases at J, with 19 bases between. CDR3 length: 16 residues. Germline-derived CDR1 and CDR2 are DFQATT and SNEGSKA (reference sequence).

The chain couples TRBV6-1 to TRBJ1-1, with a tentative D call TRBD1 (6 bases). Germline lookup yields CDR1 MNHNS and CDR2 SASEGT. The V gene lost 4 bases and the J gene lost 0 bases, with 12 bases spanning the gap. The CDR3 runs 15 residues. CDR3 loop: CASSGRQVMNTEAFF. The CDR3 region has the DNA TGTGCCAGCAGTGGGCGACAGGTCATGAACACTGAAGCTTTCTTT.

As to this clonotype: A read error may be the cause here, since a much bigger clone is one base away. The chain couples TRBV6-2 or TRBV6-3 to TRBJ2-3; TRBD2 aligns across 9 bases. The CDR3 loop spans 15 amino acids. Germline V gene data show CDR1 as MNHEY and CDR2 as SVGEGT. The CDR3 sequence is CASSRGGGATDAQYF. The CDR3 DNA reads TGTGCCAGCAGCAGAGGCGGGGGGGCTACAGATGCGCAGTATTTT.

The rearrangement joins TRBV6-6 to TRBJ1-6; 7 nucleotides align to TRBD1. The CDR3 runs to 17 residues. The trim removed 2 bases at V and 6 bases at J, leaving 10 bases unmatched. Looked up from germline, CDR1 is MNHNY and CDR2 is SVGAGI (reference sequence). CDR3 nucleotide sequence: TGTGCCAGCAGTTACCCCCGACAGGGAGTTGTTAATTCACCCCTCCACTTT. Residues: CASSYPRQGVVNSPLHF.

V and J are TRBV7-9 and TRBJ2-5; weak D call: TRBD1 (5 bases). Trimming left V 5 bases short and J 0 bases short, with 10 bases between. The CDR3 spans 14 residues. Germline V lookup: CDR1 SEHNR, CDR2 FQNEAQ (reference sequence). The CDR3 sequence is CASSEQEYQETQYF. As DNA, the CDR3 is TGTGCCAGCAGCGAACAGGAGTACCAAGAGACCCAGTACTTC.

The chain has TRBV7-9 and TRBJ1-2; 8 bases align to TRBD1. After removal of 4 bases from V and 12 bases from J, the junction contained 13 bases not matched to a gene. From germline, CDR1 is SEHNR and CDR2 FQNEAQ (reference sequence). The CDR3 is made up of 14 amino acids. CDR3 amino acids: CASSSSTDRGSHTF. The CDR3 DNA is TGTGCCAGCAGCTCTTCAACAGACAGGGGTTCCCACACCTTC.

The CDR3, as DNA: TGTGCCAGCAGCTTAATCCAAAGGAACACCGGGGAGCTGTTTTTT. Translation: CASSLIQRNTGELFF. The chain uses TRBV7-9 and TRBJ2-2; D remains ambiguous. The germline V gene encodes CDR1 SEHNR and CDR2 FQNEAQ (reference sequence). This CDR3 is 15 amino acids long. The V gene lost 2 bases and the J gene lost 1 base, with 8 bases spanning the gap.

This clonotype came up many times. The chain is built from TRBV7-9 and TRBJ1-1, with D tentatively TRBD1 (5 bases). CDR1 is SEHNR and CDR2 is FQNEAQ in the germline V gene (reference sequence). V lost 5 bases to trimming and J lost 4 bases, with 8 bases between them. This CDR3 contains 12 residues. The CDR3, as DNA: TGTGCCAGCAGCCCAAGGGGCACTGAAGCTTTCTTT. It yields the protein CASSPRGTEAFF.

This rearrangement joins TRBV7-9 to TRBJ2-3, with 7 bases identical to TRBD2. The CDR3 totals 16 residues. Germline-derived CDR1 and CDR2 are SEHNR and FQNEAQ (reference sequence). V trimming: 3 bases; J trimming: 3 bases; junction bases outside the gene matches: 9. The CDR3 sequence is CASSFGAERGTDTQYF. The CDR3 DNA reads TGTGCCAGCAGCTTTGGTGCGGAGCGGGGTACAGATACGCAGTATTTT.

This clonotype has a handful of counts. The rearrangement links TRBV6-5 to TRBJ2-7; possible D gene TRBD2, 5 bases. The V and J ends lost 11 bases and 2 bases respectively, with 10 bases between them. There are 11 residues in the CDR3. The germline V gene encodes CDR1 MNHEY and CDR2 SVGAGI. This chain's CDR3 is CAGGPPYEQYF. The DNA for the CDR3 is TGTGCCGGAGGCCCCCCCTACGAGCAGTACTTC.

This clonotype was counted a few times. This chain links TRBV30 with TRBJ1-3; weak D call: TRBD1 (5 bases). V was shortened by 3 bases and J by 7 bases, with 10 bases between the two germline ends. The CDR3 loop spans 12 amino acids. Germline CDR1 GTSNPN, CDR2 SVGIG (reference sequence). CDR3 nucleotides: TGTGCCTGGAGGATATCAGGGAACACCATATATTTT. Protein product: CAWRISGNTIYF.

This sequence joins TRBV12-3 or TRBV12-4 and TRBJ1-5, with a tentative D call TRBD1 (5 bases). Trimming left V 5 bases short and J 7 bases short, with 18 bases between. The CDR3 is made up of 15 amino acids. The CDR3 reads CASSPSGAASQPQHF. CDR3 nucleotide sequence: TGTGCCAGCAGTCCTTCCGGGGCTGCCAGCCAGCCCCAGCATTTT.

The chain couples TRBV7-9 to TRBJ1-1, with D unclear. The CDR3 is 14 amino acids. Trimming shortened V by 5 bases and J by 0 bases, and 10 bases separated the two germline ends. The germline CDR1 and CDR2 sequences are SEHNR and FQNEAQ (reference sequence). The CDR3 bases are TGTGCCAGCAGCCCGGTTAACCTGAACACTGAAGCTTTCTTT. Translating it yields CASSPVNLNTEAFF.

The chain employs TRBV20-1 and TRBJ2-3; TRBD2 matches 8 bases. With V trimmed by 5 bases and J by 0 bases, 7 bases remained unmatched. The CDR3 runs to 15 residues. Germline CDR1 DFQATT, CDR2 SNEGSKA (reference sequence). CDR3 protein: CSAPLAALSTDTQYF. DNA for the CDR3: TGCAGTGCTCCACTAGCGGCCCTAAGCACAGATACGCAGTATTTT.

This chain links TRBV20-1 with TRBJ2-3; TRBD1 might be the D (7 bases). The germline V and J ends were trimmed by 4 bases and 8 bases, with 19 bases remaining between them. The CDR3 has 14 amino acids. Germline V gene sequence: CDR1 DFQATT, CDR2 SNEGSKA (reference sequence). The CDR3 coding sequence is TGCAGTGCTATCCGGGACAGCAGGGGAGGTACGCAGTATTTT. Its translation: CSAIRDSRGGTQYF.

This sequence joins TRBV4-1 and TRBJ2-5; TRBD1 agrees at 8 bases. V gave up 3 bases and J gave up 4 bases; unmatched junction bases: 13. The germline gives CDR1 MGHRA, CDR2 YSYEKL. The CDR3 is 17 residues long. This CDR3 is CASSHRMNRGIGETQYF. DNA for the CDR3: TGCGCCAGCAGCCACCGCATGAACAGGGGGATTGGAGAGACCCAGTACTTC.

This clonotype was seen just once. This chain links TRBV28 with TRBJ2-6; D possibly corresponds to TRBD1 (5 bases). This CDR3 comprises 15 residues. Deletions cut 7 bases from V and 2 bases from J, with 12 bases between. The germline V gene has CDR1 MDHEN and CDR2 SYDVKM. In DNA form, the CDR3 reads TGTGCCAGCAACCCATCAGGGACTGGGGCCAACGTCCTGACTTTC. It is translated as CASNPSGTGANVLTF.

J is TRBJ2-3 and V is TRBV7-9; TRBD2 aligns across 7 bases. This CDR3 comprises 15 residues. Germline values: CDR1 SEHNR, CDR2 FQNEAQ (reference sequence). J gave up 6 bases and V 5 bases, and 11 bases lay outside the gene matches. In DNA, the CDR3 is TGTGCCAGCAGCCCGGGAGGCGTCCCACAGGATACGCAGTATTTT. It translates to CASSPGGVPQDTQYF.

The rearrangement links TRBV29-1 to TRBJ2-3; D possibly corresponds to TRBD1 (5 bases). The CDR3 sequence is 15 residues long. Germline V lookup: CDR1 SQVTM, CDR2 ANQGSEA. V lost 7 bases and J lost 5, with 22 bases in between. CDR3 DNA sequence: TGCAGCGCCAAAGAGCGCAGGGCCCCAGGAGATACGCAGTATTTT. It specifies CSAKERRAPGDTQYF.

This clonotype was counted only a few times. The CDR3 DNA follows: TGTGCCAGCAGACCCTGGACGGAACCACCCCAAGAGACCCAGTACTTC. Translating gives CASRPWTEPPQETQYF. V and J are TRBV12-3 or TRBV12-4 and TRBJ2-5; D unclear. This CDR3 has 16 residues. Trimming took off 6 bases at V and 1 base at J, with 18 bases between the two ends.

The rearrangement uses TRBV20-1 and TRBJ2-1, with TRBD1 identical over 7 bases. This CDR3 has 15 amino acids. Trimming removed 0 bases from V and 9 bases from J; junction bases left unmatched: 11. Germline V gene sequence: CDR1 DFQATT, CDR2 SNEGSKA (reference sequence). The CDR3 protein is CSARDLKTGVTEQFF. CDR3 bases: TGCAGTGCTAGAGACCTTAAAACAGGGGTTACTGAGCAGTTCTTC.

The gene calls are TRBV5-6 and TRBJ2-1; 11 bases are a match to TRBD2. The V gene end was trimmed by 0 bases and the J gene end by 3 bases; junction bases not matched to a gene: 5. The germline V gene has CDR1 SGHDT and CDR2 YYEEEE. This CDR3 has 17 residues. The CDR3 coding sequence is TGTGCCAGCAGCTTGGCCACGGGACTAGCGGTCTACAATGAGCAGTTCTTC. This gives the protein CASSLATGLAVYNEQFF.

CDR3 DNA sequence: TGTGCCAGCAGCTCCCTCACTAGCGGGGATGCAGATACGCAGTATTTT. Its protein product is CASSSLTSGDADTQYF. The chain carries TRBV3-1 and TRBJ2-3; 10 positions match TRBD2. With V trimmed by 5 bases and J by 4 bases, 9 bases remained unmatched. The V gene's germline CDR1 is LGHDT and CDR2 YNNKEL (reference sequence). The CDR3 contains 16 residues.

The chain carries TRBV20-1 and TRBJ2-7; 10 nucleotides agree with TRBD2. V gave up 5 bases and J gave up 2 bases; unmatched junction bases: 0. CDR1 and CDR2 (germline): DFQATT, SNEGSKA (reference sequence). CDR3 length: 12 amino acids. This CDR3 reads CSAGTSAYEQYF. CDR3 sequence (DNA): TGCAGTGCTGGGACTAGCGCCTACGAGCAGTACTTC.

A few counts support this clonotype. The V gene is TRBV12-3 or TRBV12-4, the J gene TRBJ1-4; D is undetermined. The ends were cut back, 6 bases at V and 5 bases at J, with 13 bases in the middle. The CDR3 is 14 residues long. CDR3 coding DNA: TGTGCCAGCAGCCCTCCGGACCCGAATGAAAAACTGTTTTTT. Protein: CASSPPDPNEKLFF.